This T cell receptor beta chain was identified in a study of technical replicates of blood from a few donors. Clones were read by immunoSEQ multiplex PCR, and TCRdb kept only the in-frame ones, dropping some. The repertoire holds tens of thousands of clones, with less than 96% as singletons. Germline CDR1 and CDR2: WNHNN and SYGVQD (reference sequence). This CDR3 is built from 13 residues. The count of this clone is one. A junction end diverges from the germline sequence, so it may reflect a read error. Sequencing was carried out using T cells isolated from PBMCs. This TCR was recovered from a human donor in good health. V usage is TRBV10-1 and J usage is TRBJ2-1; D ambiguous. DNA for the CDR3: TGCGCCAGCAATGAGTCTCTATTAGACAAGCAGTTCTTC. Its protein product is CASNESLLDKQFF.